This T cell receptor (beta chain) appears in the sequencing data of a study of OX40 agonist ivuxolimab in advanced cancers. Study information: Those treated in dose escalation had hepatocellular carcinoma, melanoma, renal cell cancer or head and neck cancer. Participants could have had prior anti-PD-1, anti-PD-L1 or anti-CTLA-4 therapy, and more than 35% had some.

Anyone with autoimmune disease history or systemic immunosuppression was excluded. Worth noting for this clone: No antigen is known for it.

Trimming cost V 5 bases and J 3 bases; bases outside gene matches: 8. Germline-derived CDR1 and CDR2 are LNHDA and SQIVND (reference sequence). The CDR3 runs 15 residues. Notes on the study in general: Also showing low normalized T-cell clonal expansion were some of the nonresponders.

Sequenced by immunoSEQ multiplex PCR; TCRdb stores in-frame clones only, minus some. The sample holds tens of thousands of clones, approximately 88% seen once. The sample consisted of CD4+ or CD8+ T cells sorted from blood, taken in a trial of the OX40 agonist ivuxolimab. The sequence derives from an adult with an advanced solid tumor such as melanoma, head and neck, liver or kidney cancer. The chain links TRBV19 to TRBJ2-7; 9 bases line up with TRBD1. In DNA, the CDR3 is TGTGCCAGTAGTTCCGGGACAGGGAAGCGCTACGAGCAGTACTTC. It encodes CASSSGTGKRYEQYF.